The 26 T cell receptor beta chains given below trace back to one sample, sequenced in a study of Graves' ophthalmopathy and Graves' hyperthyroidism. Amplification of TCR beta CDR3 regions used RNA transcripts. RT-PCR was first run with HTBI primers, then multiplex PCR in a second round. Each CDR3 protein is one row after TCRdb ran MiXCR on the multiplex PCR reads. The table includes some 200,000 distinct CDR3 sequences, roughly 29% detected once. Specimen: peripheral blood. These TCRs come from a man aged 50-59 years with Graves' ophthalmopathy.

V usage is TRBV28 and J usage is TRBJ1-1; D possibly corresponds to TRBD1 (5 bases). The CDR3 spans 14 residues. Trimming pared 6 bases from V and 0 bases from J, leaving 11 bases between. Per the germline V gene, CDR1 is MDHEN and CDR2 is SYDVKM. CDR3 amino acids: CASRGRGLNTEAFF. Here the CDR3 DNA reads TGTGCCAGCAGGGGACGGGGACTGAACACTGAAGCTTTCTTT.

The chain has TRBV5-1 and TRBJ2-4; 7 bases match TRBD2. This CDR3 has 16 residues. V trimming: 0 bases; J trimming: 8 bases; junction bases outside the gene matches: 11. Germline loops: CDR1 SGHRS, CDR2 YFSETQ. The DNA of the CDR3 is TGCGCCAGCAGCTTGGCATCTGCGGGAGTTTCGGACATTCAGTACTTC. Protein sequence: CASSLASAGVSDIQYF.

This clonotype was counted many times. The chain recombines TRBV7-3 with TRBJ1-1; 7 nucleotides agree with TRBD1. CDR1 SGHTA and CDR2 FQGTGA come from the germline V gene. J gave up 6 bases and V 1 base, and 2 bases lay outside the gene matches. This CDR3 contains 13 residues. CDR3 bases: TGTGCCAGCAGCTTAAGGACAGGATCTGAAGCTTTCTTT. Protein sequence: CASSLRTGSEAFF.

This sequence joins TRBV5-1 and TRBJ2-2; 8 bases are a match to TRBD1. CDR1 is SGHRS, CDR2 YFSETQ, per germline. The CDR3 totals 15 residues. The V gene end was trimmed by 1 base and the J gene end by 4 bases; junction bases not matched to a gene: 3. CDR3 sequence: CASSLTGQGTGELFF. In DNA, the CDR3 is TGCGCCAGCAGCTTGACTGGACAGGGCACCGGGGAGCTGTTTTTT.

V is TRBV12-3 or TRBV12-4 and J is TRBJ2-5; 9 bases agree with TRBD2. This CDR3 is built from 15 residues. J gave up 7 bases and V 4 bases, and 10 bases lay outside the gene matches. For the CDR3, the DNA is TGTGCCAGCAGTTGGGTAGCGGGAGTATCGGGGACCCAGTACTTC. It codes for CASSWVAGVSGTQYF.

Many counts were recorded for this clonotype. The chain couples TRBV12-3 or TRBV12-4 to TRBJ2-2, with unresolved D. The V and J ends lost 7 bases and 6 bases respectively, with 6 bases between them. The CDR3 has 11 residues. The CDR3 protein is CASMWAGELFF. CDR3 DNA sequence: TGTGCCAGCATGTGGGCCGGGGAGCTGTTTTTT.

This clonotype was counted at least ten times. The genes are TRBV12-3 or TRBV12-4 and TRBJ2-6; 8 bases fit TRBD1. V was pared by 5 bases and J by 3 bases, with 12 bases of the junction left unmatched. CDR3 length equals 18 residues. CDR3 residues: CASSATGASVGGANVLTF. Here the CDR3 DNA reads TGTGCCAGCAGTGCGACAGGGGCCTCCGTGGGTGGGGCCAACGTCCTGACTTTC.

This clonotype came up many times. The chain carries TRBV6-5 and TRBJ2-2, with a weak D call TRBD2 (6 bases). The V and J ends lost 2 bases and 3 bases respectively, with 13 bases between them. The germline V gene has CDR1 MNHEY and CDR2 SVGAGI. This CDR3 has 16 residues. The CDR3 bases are TGTGCCAGCAGTTACCGGTCTAGCGTTTACACCGGGGAGCTGTTTTTT. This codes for CASSYRSSVYTGELFF.

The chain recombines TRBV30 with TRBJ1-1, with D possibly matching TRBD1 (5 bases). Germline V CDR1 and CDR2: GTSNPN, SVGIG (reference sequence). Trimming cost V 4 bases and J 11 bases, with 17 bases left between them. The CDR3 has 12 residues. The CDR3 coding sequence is TGTGCCTGGAAAGAGGACACACGAGGGGCTTTCTTT. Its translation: CAWKEDTRGAFF.

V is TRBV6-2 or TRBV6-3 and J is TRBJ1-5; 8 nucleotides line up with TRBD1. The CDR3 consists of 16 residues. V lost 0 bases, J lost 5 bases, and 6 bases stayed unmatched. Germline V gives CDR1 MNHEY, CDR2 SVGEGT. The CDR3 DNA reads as TGTGCCAGCAGTTACTCCCAGACAGGGGCCGATCAGCCCCAGCATTTT. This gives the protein CASSYSQTGADQPQHF.

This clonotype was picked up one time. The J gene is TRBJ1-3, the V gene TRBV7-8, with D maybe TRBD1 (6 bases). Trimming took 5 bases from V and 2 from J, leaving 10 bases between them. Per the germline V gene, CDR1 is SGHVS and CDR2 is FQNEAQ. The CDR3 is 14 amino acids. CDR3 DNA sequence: TGTGCCAGCAGCCGGACAGTGACTGGAAACACCATATATTTT. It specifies CASSRTVTGNTIYF.

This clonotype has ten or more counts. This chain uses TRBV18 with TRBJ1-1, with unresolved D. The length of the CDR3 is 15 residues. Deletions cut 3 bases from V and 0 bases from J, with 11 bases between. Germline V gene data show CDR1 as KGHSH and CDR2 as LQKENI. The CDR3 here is CASSPGLEMNTEAFF. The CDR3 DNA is TGTGCCAGCTCACCTGGCTTGGAAATGAACACTGAAGCTTTCTTT.

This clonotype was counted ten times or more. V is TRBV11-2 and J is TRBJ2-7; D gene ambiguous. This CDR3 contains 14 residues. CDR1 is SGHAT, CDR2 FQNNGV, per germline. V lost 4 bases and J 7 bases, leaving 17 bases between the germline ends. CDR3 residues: CASSSMRQTMEQYF. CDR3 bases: TGTGCCAGCAGCTCGATGCGCCAGACGATGGAGCAGTACTTC.

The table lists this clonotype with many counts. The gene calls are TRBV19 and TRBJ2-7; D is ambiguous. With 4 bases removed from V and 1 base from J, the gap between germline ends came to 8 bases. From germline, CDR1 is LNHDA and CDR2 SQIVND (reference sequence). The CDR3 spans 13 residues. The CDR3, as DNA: TGTGCCAGTAGTACCCCGAGGTCCTACGAGCAGTACTTC. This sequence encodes CASSTPRSYEQYF.

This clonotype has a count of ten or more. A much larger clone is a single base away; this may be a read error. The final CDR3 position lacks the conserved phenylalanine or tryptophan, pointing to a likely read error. CDR3 sequence reads: CASSYSPETQYL. CDR3 DNA: TGTGCCAGCAGTTACTCGCCGGAGACCCAGTACCTC. The chain joins TRBV6-5 to TRBJ2-5; D unresolved. CDR1 is MNHEY and CDR2 is SVGAGI in the germline V gene. The V end was cut by 0 bases, the J end by 5 bases, with 4 bases between. The CDR3 has 12 residues.

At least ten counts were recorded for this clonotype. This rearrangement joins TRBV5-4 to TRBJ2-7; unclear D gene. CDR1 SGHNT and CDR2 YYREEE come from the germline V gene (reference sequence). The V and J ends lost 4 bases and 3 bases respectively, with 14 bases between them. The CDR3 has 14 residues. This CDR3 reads CASSRNFDNYEQYF. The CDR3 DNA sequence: TGTGCCAGCAGCCGGAACTTCGACAACTACGAGCAGTACTTC.

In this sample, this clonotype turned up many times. CDR3 bases: TGTGCCAGCAGACCCGACAGCTGGGGCTCCTACGAGCAGTACTTC. Translating gives CASRPDSWGSYEQYF. The rearrangement links TRBV6-1 to TRBJ2-7, with D possibly TRBD1 on 5 matching bases. Per the germline V gene, CDR1 is MNHNS and CDR2 is SASEGT. V lost 6 bases, J lost 0 bases, and 15 bases lay in between. The CDR3 spans 15 residues.

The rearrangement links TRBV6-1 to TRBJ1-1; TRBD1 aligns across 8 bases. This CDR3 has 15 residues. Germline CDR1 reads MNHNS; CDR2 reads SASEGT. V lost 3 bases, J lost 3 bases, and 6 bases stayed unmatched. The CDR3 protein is CASSEPDRGDTEAFF. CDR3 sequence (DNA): TGTGCCAGCAGTGAGCCAGACAGGGGAGACACTGAAGCTTTCTTT.

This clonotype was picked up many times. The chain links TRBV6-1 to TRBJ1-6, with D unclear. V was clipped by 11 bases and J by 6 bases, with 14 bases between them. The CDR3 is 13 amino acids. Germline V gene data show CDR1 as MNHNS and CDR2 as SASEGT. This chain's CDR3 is CAGTRAGNSPLHF. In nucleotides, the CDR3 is TGTGCCGGCACAAGGGCGGGTAATTCACCCCTCCACTTT.

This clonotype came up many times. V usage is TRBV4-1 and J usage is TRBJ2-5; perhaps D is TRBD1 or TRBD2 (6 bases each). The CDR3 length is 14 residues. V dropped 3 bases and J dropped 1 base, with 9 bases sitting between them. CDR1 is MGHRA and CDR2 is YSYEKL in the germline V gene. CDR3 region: CASSHPGAQETQYF. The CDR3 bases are TGCGCCAGCAGCCACCCGGGGGCCCAAGAGACCCAGTACTTC.

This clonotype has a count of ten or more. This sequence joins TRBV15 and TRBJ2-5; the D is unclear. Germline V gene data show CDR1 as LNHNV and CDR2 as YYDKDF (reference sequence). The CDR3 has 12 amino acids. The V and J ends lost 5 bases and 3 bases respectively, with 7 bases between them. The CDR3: CATSPMKETQYF. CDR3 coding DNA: TGTGCCACCAGCCCGATGAAAGAGACCCAGTACTTC.

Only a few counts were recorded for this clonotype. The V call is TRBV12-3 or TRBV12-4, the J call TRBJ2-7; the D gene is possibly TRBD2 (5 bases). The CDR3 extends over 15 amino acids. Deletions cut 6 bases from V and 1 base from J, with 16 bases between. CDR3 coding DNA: TGTGCCAGCAGCTCCCCTAGCTCAGTTTCCTACGAGCAGTACTTC. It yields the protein CASSSPSSVSYEQYF.

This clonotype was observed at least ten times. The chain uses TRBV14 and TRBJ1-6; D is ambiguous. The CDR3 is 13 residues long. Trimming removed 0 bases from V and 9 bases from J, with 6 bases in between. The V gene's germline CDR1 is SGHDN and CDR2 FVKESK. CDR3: CASSQDPSSPLHF. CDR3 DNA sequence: TGTGCCAGCAGCCAAGATCCCAGTTCACCCCTCCACTTT.

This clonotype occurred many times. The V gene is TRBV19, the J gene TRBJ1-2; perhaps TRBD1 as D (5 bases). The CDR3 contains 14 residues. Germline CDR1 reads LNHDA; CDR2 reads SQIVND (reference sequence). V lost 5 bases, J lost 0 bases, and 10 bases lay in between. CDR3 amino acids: CASSRGTANYGYTF. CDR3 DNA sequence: TGTGCCAGTAGTCGTGGGACGGCTAACTATGGCTACACCTTC.

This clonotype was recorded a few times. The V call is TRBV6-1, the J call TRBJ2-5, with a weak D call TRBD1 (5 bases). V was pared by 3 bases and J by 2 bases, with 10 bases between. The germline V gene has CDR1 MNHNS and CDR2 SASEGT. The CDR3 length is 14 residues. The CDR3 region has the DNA TGTGCCAGCAGTGACCAGGGCCTTCAAGAGACCCAGTACTTC. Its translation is CASSDQGLQETQYF.

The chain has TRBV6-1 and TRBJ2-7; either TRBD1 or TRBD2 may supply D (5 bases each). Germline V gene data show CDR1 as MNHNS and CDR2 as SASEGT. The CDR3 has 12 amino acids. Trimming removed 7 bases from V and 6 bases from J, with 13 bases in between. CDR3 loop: CASKRQGREQYF. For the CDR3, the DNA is TGTGCCAGCAAGAGGCAGGGACGCGAGCAGTACTTC.